The 9 T cell receptor beta chains below come from one sample, sequenced in a study of cytomegalovirus exposure and HLA in healthy donors. The PCR ran on 60 Vbeta and 13 Jbeta primers. Sequencing was performed with immunoSEQ multiplex PCR; in TCRdb, only in-frame clones are kept and a portion is missing. The sample shows 150,000 or so clones, roughly 75% of them seen only once. The sequencing sample was made of PBMCs. These receptors were taken from a man between 18 and 29 years old in good health and CMV-seropositive.

J is TRBJ1-5 and V is TRBV6-5; D ambiguous. V was pared by 5 bases and J by 9 bases, with 14 bases between. Germline CDR1 and CDR2: MNHEY and SVGAGI. This CDR3 region has 13 residues. This chain's CDR3 is CASSRRTGWPQHF. The CDR3 DNA reads TGTGCCAGCAGTCGAAGGACTGGATGGCCCCAGCATTTT.

V is TRBV9 and J is TRBJ2-1; TRBD2 matches 7 bases. The CDR3 spans 17 residues. The ends lost 0 bases at V and 6 bases at J; junction bases unmatched: 12. Germline V gene sequence: CDR1 SGDLS, CDR2 YYNGEE. CDR3 loop: CASSVGFWEGGINEQFF. CDR3 in DNA: TGTGCCAGCAGCGTAGGCTTTTGGGAGGGTGGTATCAATGAGCAGTTCTTC.

V and J are TRBV6-1 and TRBJ1-1, with 7 bases that match TRBD1. CDR3 length: 15 amino acids. Germline CDR1 and CDR2: MNHNS and SASEGT. The V segment lost 8 bases and the J segment 2 bases; nucleotides outside the gene matches: 11. The CDR3 bases are TGTGCCAGCCCTAGGGACAGCCCGGTCAACACTGAAGCTTTCTTT. The encoded protein is CASPRDSPVNTEAFF.

This clone was observed a handful of times. This sequence joins TRBV9 and TRBJ2-1; D call uncertain. Germline V gives CDR1 SGDLS, CDR2 YYNGEE. The CDR3 spans 13 residues. Trimming took 0 bases from V and 8 from J, leaving 9 bases between them. CDR3 nucleotide sequence: TGTGCCAGCAGCGTAGGGGTTCGGGATGAGCAGTTCTTC. This codes for CASSVGVRDEQFF.

The V and J genes are TRBV9 and TRBJ2-3; the match to TRBD2 covers 7 bases. Germline V gene data show CDR1 as SGDLS and CDR2 as YYNGEE. With 0 bases clipped from V and 4 bases from J, the junction kept 5 bases outside the gene matches. The CDR3 is 15 residues long. The CDR3 here is CASSVGGGTADTQYF. The CDR3 nucleotides are TGTGCCAGCAGCGTAGGGGGGGGGACGGCAGATACGCAGTATTTT.

This clone came up once. The V call is TRBV28, the J call TRBJ1-4; D might be TRBD1 (5 bases). The CDR3 spans 15 residues. Trimming left V 7 bases short and J 0 bases short, with 12 bases between. Germline V CDR1 and CDR2: MDHEN, SYDVKM. In DNA, the CDR3 is TGTGCCAGCACCCTCACAGGAGCAACTAATGAAAAACTGTTTTTT. Translated, it gives CASTLTGATNEKLFF. Looking up the rest from reference TRBV28 and TRBJ1-4 gives the full variable domain: DVKVTQSSRYLVKRTGEKVFLECVQDMDHENMFWYRQDPGLGLRLIYFSYDVKMKEKGDIPEGYSVSREKKERFSLILESASTNQTSMYLCASTLTGATNEKLFFGSGTQLSVL.

The CDR3 coding sequence is TGCGCCAGCAGCTTGCAGGGGGCCTACAATGAGCAGTTCTTC. Residues: CASSLQGAYNEQFF. This sequence joins TRBV5-1 and TRBJ2-1, with 7 bases identical to TRBD1. The junction had 0 bases not matched to a gene; V was cut back by 1 base and J by 2 bases. Per germline, CDR1 SGHRS and CDR2 YFSETQ. This CDR3 has 14 amino acids. Looking up the rest from reference TRBV5-1 and TRBJ2-1 gives the full variable domain: KAGVTQTPRYLIKTRGQQVTLSCSPISGHRSVSWYQQTPGQGLQFLFEYFSETQRNKGNFPGRFSGRQFSNSRSEMNVSTLELGDSALYLCASSLQGAYNEQFFGPGTRLTVL.

This chain uses TRBV6-5 with TRBJ2-7; TRBD1 might be the D (5 bases). The germline V gene encodes CDR1 MNHEY and CDR2 SVGAGI. V was shortened by 4 bases and J by 8 bases, with 15 bases between the two germline ends. The CDR3 sequence is 13 residues long. CDR3 residues: CASSSPVQGKQYF. The CDR3 DNA sequence: TGTGCCAGCAGTTCCCCGGTGCAGGGTAAGCAGTACTTC.

The chain carries TRBV7-2 and TRBJ2-3; 10 nucleotides align to TRBD2. Germline CDR1 SGHTA, CDR2 FQGNSA. The CDR3 contains 16 residues. With 8 bases clipped from V and 5 bases from J, the junction kept 13 bases outside the gene matches. Written as DNA, the CDR3 is TGTGCCAGCCTTCCGGCTAGCGGGAGTATTATAGATACGCAGTATTTT. Its translation: CASLPASGSIIDTQYF.